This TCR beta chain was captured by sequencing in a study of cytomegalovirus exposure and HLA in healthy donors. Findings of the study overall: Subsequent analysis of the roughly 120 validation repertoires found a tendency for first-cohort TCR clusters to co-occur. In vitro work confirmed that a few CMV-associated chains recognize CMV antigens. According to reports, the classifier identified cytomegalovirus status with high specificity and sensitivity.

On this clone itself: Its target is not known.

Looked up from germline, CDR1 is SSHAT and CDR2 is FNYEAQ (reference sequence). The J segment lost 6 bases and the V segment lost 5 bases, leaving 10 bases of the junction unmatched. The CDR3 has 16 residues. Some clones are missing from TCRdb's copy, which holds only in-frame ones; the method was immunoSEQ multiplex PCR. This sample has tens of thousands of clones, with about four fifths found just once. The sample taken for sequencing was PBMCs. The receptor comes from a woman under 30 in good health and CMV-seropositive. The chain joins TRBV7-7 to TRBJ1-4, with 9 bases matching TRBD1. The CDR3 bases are TGTGCCAGCAGCCCTTACGGACAGGGGTTGGATGAAAAACTGTTTTTT. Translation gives CASSPYGQGLDEKLFF.